One sample yielded the 21 T cell receptor beta chains listed below, sequenced in a study of neurological immune-mediated disorders. TCRdb recomputed calls from the 5' RACE reads with MiXCR, one row per CDR3 protein. The table includes 120,000 or so distinct CDR3 sequences, roughly 3.2% detected once. The sample was PBMCs. These receptors were collected from a woman in her twenties or thirties with multiple sclerosis.

This clonotype was seen a few times. This may stem from a read error, because a much larger clone lies one nucleotide away. The chain combines TRBV3-1 with TRBJ1-3, with D unresolved. Germline loops: CDR1 LGHDT, CDR2 YNNKEL (reference sequence). The CDR3 consists of 15 residues. CDR3 sequence reads: CASSQDWVPGKTIYF. In DNA form, the CDR3 reads TGTGCCAGCAGCCAAGACTGGGTCCCTGGAAAAACCATATATTTT.

This clonotype was found many times. The chain combines TRBV21-1 with TRBJ1-5. TRBV21-1 is flagged as a pseudogene. The CDR3 sequence is 13 residues long. The CDR3 is CASSNTSNQPQHF. As DNA, the CDR3 is TGTGCCAGCAGCAATACTAGCAATCAGCCCCAGCATTTT.

This clonotype occurred many times. The V gene is TRBV5-1, the J gene TRBJ2-7; D is unclear. Looked up from germline, CDR1 is SGHRS and CDR2 is YFSETQ. Trimming left V 0 bases short and J 3 bases short, with 7 bases between. This CDR3 contains 13 residues. CDR3 sequence (DNA): TGCGCCAGCAGCTTGGTTCAGAACTACGAGCAGTACTTC. Protein product: CASSLVQNYEQYF.

At least ten counts were recorded for this clonotype. The V gene is TRBV15, the J gene TRBJ2-2, with 7 bases that match TRBD1. V lost 0 bases to trimming and J lost 5 bases; unmatched junction nucleotides: 6. This CDR3 contains 16 residues. Germline-derived CDR1 and CDR2 are LNHNV and YYDKDF (reference sequence). The CDR3 region is CATSRDRDSRTGELFF. The CDR3 region has the DNA TGTGCCACCAGCAGAGACCGGGACAGCCGAACCGGGGAGCTGTTTTTT.

This clonotype appeared many times. This chain uses TRBV12-3 or TRBV12-4 with TRBJ1-2; D unresolved. The CDR3 is made up of 13 amino acids. V lost 2 bases and J 4 bases, leaving 8 bases between the germline ends. The CDR3 loop is CASSLLEAYGYTF. The CDR3 DNA follows: TGTGCCAGCAGTTTACTTGAAGCCTATGGCTACACCTTC.

The sample holds many counts of this clonotype. CDR3 in amino acids: CASSLQWGNNSPLHF. Written as DNA, the CDR3 is TGCGCCAGCAGCCTCCAGTGGGGGAATAATTCACCCCTCCACTTT. The chain employs TRBV4-1 and TRBJ1-6, with TRBD1 as a possible D gene (5 bases). The CDR3 spans 15 residues. V lost 4 bases and J lost 5, with 12 bases in between. Germline values: CDR1 MGHRA, CDR2 YSYEKL.

This clonotype was observed many times. The chain carries TRBV5-1 and TRBJ2-7; 7 nucleotides line up with TRBD2. Germline loops: CDR1 SGHRS, CDR2 YFSETQ. V gave up 1 base and J gave up 3 bases; unmatched junction bases: 4. The CDR3 is made up of 14 amino acids. CDR3 sequence (DNA): TGCGCCAGCAGCTTGATGGGGGAGGGCTACGAGCAGTACTTC. Amino acids: CASSLMGEGYEQYF.

Of note for this clonotype: Likely a read error: the CDR3 ends without its conserved phenylalanine or tryptophan. The rearrangement links TRBV20-1 to TRBJ1-2; 8 bases map to TRBD1. The germline V gene has CDR1 DFQATT and CDR2 SNEGSKA (reference sequence). V dropped 4 bases and J dropped 4; count of bases not matched to a gene: 2. The length of the CDR3 is 12 residues. Here the CDR3 DNA reads TGCAGTGCTAAGGACAGGGCCTATGGCTACACCAAC. Amino acids: CSAKDRAYGYTN.

The sample holds many counts of this clonotype. The chain carries TRBV6-2 or TRBV6-3 and TRBJ2-1; 7 bases are a match to TRBD1. Per germline, CDR1 MNHEY and CDR2 SVGEGT. With V trimmed by 5 bases and J by 2 bases, 9 bases remained unmatched. The CDR3 covers 16 residues. CDR3 sequence (DNA): TGTGCCAGCAGTGCCCAGAGGGGGCTTGCCTACAATGAGCAGTTCTTC. Translating it yields CASSAQRGLAYNEQFF.

A remark on this clonotype: It may be a read error: a sequence one base away is much more abundant. The chain uses TRBV7-2 and TRBJ2-7; 12 bases map to TRBD2. CDR1 is SGHTA and CDR2 is FQGNSA in the germline V gene. V lost 5 bases, J lost 4 bases, and 6 bases stayed unmatched. This CDR3 region has 15 residues. CDR3 in DNA: TGTGCCAGCAGCCACTCGACTAGCGGGAGTTACGAGCAGTACTTC. As protein: CASSHSTSGSYEQYF.

The table lists this clonotype with many counts. The chain couples TRBV5-1 to TRBJ1-2; 8 bases are a match to TRBD1. Germline CDR1 is SGHRS and CDR2 is YFSETQ. V lost 4 bases to trimming and J lost 2 bases; unmatched junction nucleotides: 7. The CDR3 consists of 15 residues. Here the CDR3 DNA reads TGCGCCAGCAGCGGATACAGGGGGGGGAACTATGGCTACACCTTC. It yields the protein CASSGYRGGNYGYTF. The complete variable domain, with remaining parts taken from reference TRBV5-1 and TRBJ1-2, reads KAGVTQTPRYLIKTRGQQVTLSCSPISGHRSVSWYQQTPGQGLQFLFEYFSETQRNKGNFPGRFSGRQFSNSRSEMNVSTLELGDSALYLCASSGYRGGNYGYTFGSGTRLTVV.

This clonotype was picked up many times. V usage is TRBV5-1 and J usage is TRBJ1-2; unclear D gene. Germline lookup yields CDR1 SGHRS and CDR2 YFSETQ. CDR3 length equals 16 residues. V was shortened by 0 bases and J by 0 bases, with 12 bases between the two germline ends. CDR3 DNA sequence: TGCGCCAGCAGCTTGGCCCCGGCAATGACTAACTATGGCTACACCTTC. This translates into CASSLAPAMTNYGYTF.

At least ten counts were recorded for this clonotype. The chain links TRBV20-1 to TRBJ2-5, with a tentative D call TRBD1 (5 bases). Between the trimmed V and J ends, which lost 0 bases and 1 base, there was a span of 12 bases. Germline-derived CDR1 and CDR2 are DFQATT and SNEGSKA (reference sequence). This CDR3 is 15 amino acids long. The CDR3 bases are TGCAGTGCTAGAGACGTCAGGGTCCCCCAAGAGACCCAGTACTTC. The encoded protein is CSARDVRVPQETQYF.

This clonotype was counted at least ten times. J is TRBJ2-1 and V is TRBV20-1; TRBD2 aligns across 11 bases. Germline CDR1 reads DFQATT; CDR2 reads SNEGSKA (reference sequence). J was trimmed by 4 bases and V by 0 bases; bases with no gene match: 2. The CDR3 is 15 residues long. The DNA of the CDR3 is TGCAGTGCTAGAGATGGGACTAGCGGATACAATGAGCAGTTCTTC. It encodes CSARDGTSGYNEQFF.

At least ten counts were recorded for this clonotype. V usage is TRBV7-2 and J usage is TRBJ2-4, with TRBD2 as a possible D gene (7 bases). This CDR3 has 16 amino acids. The V end was cut by 2 bases, the J end by 5 bases, with 16 bases between. Germline lookup yields CDR1 SGHTA and CDR2 FQGNSA. The CDR3 reads CASSLSEGGPENIQYF. CDR3 nucleotide sequence: TGTGCCAGCAGCTTATCCGAGGGGGGGCCGGAAAACATTCAGTACTTC.

This clonotype has a count of ten or more. This rearrangement joins TRBV7-8 to TRBJ1-6, with 8 bases identical to TRBD1. V lost 4 bases, J lost 6 bases, and 2 bases stayed unmatched. Germline V gives CDR1 SGHVS, CDR2 FQNEAQ. CDR3 length equals 14 residues. The CDR3: CASSSDRGNSPLHF. As DNA, the CDR3 is TGTGCCAGCAGCTCCGACAGGGGTAATTCACCCCTCCACTTT.

At least ten counts were recorded for this clonotype. This chain links TRBV7-2 with TRBJ2-7; TRBD2 matches 9 bases. The V gene's germline CDR1 is SGHTA and CDR2 FQGNSA. The CDR3 has 14 residues. The V and J ends lost 5 bases and 4 bases, in that order; junction bases with no gene match: 6. CDR3 sequence reads: CASSDPGLAYEQYF. DNA of the CDR3: TGTGCCAGCAGCGACCCGGGACTAGCTTACGAGCAGTACTTC.

This clonotype was seen repeatedly, ten times or more. The chain has TRBV20-1 and TRBJ1-5, with D possibly being TRBD1 (6 bases). This CDR3 has 15 residues. Germline V lookup: CDR1 DFQATT, CDR2 SNEGSKA (reference sequence). The germline V and J ends were trimmed by 7 bases and 3 bases, with 19 bases remaining between them. CDR3 in DNA: TGCAGTGTACTGTCGACAGGAGGGTCCAATCAGCCCCAGCATTTT. Its protein is CSVLSTGGSNQPQHF.

The rearrangement joins TRBV6-5 to TRBJ1-2; 7 bases are shared with TRBD1. The junction had 5 bases not matched to a gene; V was cut back by 3 bases and J by 4 bases. This CDR3 is 14 amino acids long. CDR1 is MNHEY, CDR2 SVGAGI, per germline. CDR3 region: CASSYKGGPYGYTF. As DNA, the CDR3 is TGTGCCAGCAGTTATAAAGGGGGCCCCTATGGCTACACCTTC.

This clonotype was seen repeatedly, ten times or more. The V call is TRBV14, the J call TRBJ2-3, with TRBD2 matching 7 bases. The germline V gene has CDR1 SGHDN and CDR2 FVKESK. CDR3 length equals 16 residues. Trimming cost V 1 base and J 0 bases; bases outside gene matches: 4. The CDR3 spells CASSQVFGRSTDTQYF. The CDR3 DNA reads as TGTGCCAGCAGCCAAGTTTTCGGGAGGAGCACAGATACGCAGTATTTT.

This clonotype showed up many times. This chain links TRBV27 with TRBJ2-7; 7 bases agree with TRBD1. Germline CDR1 reads MNHEY; CDR2 reads SMNVEV (reference sequence). J gave up 7 bases and V 9 bases, and 21 bases lay outside the gene matches. This CDR3 comprises 16 residues. The DNA for the CDR3 is TGTGCCAGTTCGACAGGGATATCGGGTGACCCAGGGGAGCAGTACTTC. This translates into CASSTGISGDPGEQYF.